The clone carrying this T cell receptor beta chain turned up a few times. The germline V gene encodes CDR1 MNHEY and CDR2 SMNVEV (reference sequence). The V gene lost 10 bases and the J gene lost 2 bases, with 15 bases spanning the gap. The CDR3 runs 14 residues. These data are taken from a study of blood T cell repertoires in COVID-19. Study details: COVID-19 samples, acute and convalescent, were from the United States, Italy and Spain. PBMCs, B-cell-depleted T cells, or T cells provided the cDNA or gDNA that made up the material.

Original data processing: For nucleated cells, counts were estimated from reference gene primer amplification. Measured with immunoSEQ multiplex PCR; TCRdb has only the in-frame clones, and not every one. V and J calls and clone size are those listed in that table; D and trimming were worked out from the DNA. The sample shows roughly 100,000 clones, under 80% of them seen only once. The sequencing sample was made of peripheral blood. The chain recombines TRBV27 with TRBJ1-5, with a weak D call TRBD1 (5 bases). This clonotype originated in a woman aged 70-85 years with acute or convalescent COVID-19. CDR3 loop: CATGDPSRNQPQHF. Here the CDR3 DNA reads TGTGCCACGGGGGATCCGTCGCGCAATCAGCCCCAGCATTTT.